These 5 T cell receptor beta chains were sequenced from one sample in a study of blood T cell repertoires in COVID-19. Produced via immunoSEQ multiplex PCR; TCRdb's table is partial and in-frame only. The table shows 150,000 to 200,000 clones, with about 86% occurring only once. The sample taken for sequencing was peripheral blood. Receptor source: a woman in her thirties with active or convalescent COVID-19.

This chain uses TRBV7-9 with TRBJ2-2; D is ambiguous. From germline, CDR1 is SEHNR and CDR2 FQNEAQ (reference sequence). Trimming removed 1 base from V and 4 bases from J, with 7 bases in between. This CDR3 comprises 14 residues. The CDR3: CASSLVQSTGELFF. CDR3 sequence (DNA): TGTGCCAGCAGCTTAGTACAGTCCACCGGGGAGCTGTTTTTT.

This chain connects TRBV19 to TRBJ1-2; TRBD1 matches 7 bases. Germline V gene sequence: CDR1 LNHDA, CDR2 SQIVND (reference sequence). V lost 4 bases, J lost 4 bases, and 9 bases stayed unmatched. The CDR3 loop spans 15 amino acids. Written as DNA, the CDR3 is TGTGCCAGTAGTACCGGAGGACAGGTAGCCTATGGCTACACCTTC. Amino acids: CASSTGGQVAYGYTF.

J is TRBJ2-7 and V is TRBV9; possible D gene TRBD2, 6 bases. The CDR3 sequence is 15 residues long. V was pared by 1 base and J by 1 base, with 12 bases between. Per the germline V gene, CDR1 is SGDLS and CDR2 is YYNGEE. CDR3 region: CASSVSWGESYEQYF. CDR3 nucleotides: TGTGCCAGCAGCGTATCTTGGGGGGAGTCCTACGAGCAGTACTTC.

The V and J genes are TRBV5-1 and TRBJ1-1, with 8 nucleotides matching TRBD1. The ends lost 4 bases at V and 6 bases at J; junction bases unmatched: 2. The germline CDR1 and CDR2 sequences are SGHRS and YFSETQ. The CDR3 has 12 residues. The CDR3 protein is CASSETGAEAFF. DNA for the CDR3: TGCGCCAGCAGCGAGACAGGGGCTGAAGCTTTCTTT.

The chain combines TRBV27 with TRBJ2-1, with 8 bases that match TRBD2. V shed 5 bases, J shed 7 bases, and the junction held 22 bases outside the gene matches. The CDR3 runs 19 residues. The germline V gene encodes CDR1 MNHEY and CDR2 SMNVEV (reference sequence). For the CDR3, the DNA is TGTGCCAGCAGTATATTCGGGACATTGGCGGGGGGCGGTGGGAATGAGCAGTTCTTC. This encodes CASSIFGTLAGGGGNEQFF.